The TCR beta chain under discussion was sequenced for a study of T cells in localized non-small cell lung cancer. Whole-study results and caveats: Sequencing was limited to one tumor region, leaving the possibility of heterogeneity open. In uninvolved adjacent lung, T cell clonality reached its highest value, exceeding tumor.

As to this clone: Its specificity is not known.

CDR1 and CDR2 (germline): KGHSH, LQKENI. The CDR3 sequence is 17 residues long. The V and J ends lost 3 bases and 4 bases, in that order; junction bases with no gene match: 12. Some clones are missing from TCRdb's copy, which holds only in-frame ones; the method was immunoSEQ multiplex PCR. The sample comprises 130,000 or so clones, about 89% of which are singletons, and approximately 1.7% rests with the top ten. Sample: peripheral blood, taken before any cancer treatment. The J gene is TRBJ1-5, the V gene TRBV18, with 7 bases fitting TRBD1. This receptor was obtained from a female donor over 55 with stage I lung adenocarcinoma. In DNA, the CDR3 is TGTGCCAGCTCACCCCCGTGGACAGGCGTCGGAAATCAGCCCCAGCATTTT. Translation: CASSPPWTGVGNQPQHF.